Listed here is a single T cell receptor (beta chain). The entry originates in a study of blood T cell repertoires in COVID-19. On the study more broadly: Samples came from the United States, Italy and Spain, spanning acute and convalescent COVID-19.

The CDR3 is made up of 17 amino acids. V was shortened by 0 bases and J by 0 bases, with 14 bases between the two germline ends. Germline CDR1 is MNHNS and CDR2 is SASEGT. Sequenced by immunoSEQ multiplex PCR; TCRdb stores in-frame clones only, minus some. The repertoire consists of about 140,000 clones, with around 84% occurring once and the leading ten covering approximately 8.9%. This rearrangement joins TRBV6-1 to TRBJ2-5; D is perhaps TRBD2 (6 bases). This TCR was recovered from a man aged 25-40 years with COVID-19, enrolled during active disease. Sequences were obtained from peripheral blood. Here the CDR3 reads CASSEAWGGEYQETQYF. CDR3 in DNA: TGTGCCAGCAGTGAAGCTTGGGGAGGCGAATACCAAGAGACCCAGTACTTC.